Listed below are T cell receptor beta chains from one sample, sequenced in a study of blood T cell repertoires in COVID-19. Assay: immunoSEQ multiplex PCR; the TCRdb copy retains only in-frame clones and omits some. The sample contains some 90,000 clones, approximately 90% of which appear only once. Sequencing was done on a sample of peripheral blood. The receptors stem from a man aged 45-65 years with acute or convalescent COVID-19. Both conserved end residues are part of each CDR3. The D gene is left open where the match is weak. Some rows have no size entry. The others give once, few or many, or a class for an expanded clone.

V	J	size	length	D	DNA	CDR3
TRBV30	TRBJ1-3	-	16	TRBD1	TGTGCCTGGAGCGCCGGACAGGGATTGGGAGGAAACACCATATATTTT	CAWSAGQGLGGNTIYF
TRBV4-2	TRBJ2-5	-	16	TRBD2	TGTGCCAGCAGCCAAGATCTTAGGGATAGCGGGGGCCTTAAGTACTTC	CASSQDLRDSGGLKYF
TRBV5-4	TRBJ2-1	-	13	-	TGTGCCAGCACCCGACAGGGACTGAATGAGCAGTTCTTC	CASTRQGLNEQFF
TRBV20-1	TRBJ1-3	-	11	-	TGCAGTGCTAGAGCCGGGGACACCATATATTTT	CSARAGDTIYF
TRBV28	TRBJ1-5	-	17	-	TGTGCCAGCAGGATACAGTTAAACTTTGTTACCGATCAGCCCCAGCATTTT	CASRIQLNFVTDQPQHF
TRBV6-5	TRBJ1-5	few	15	-	TGTGCCAGCGATCCTTCCTCAGGTGGGAATCAGCCCCAGCATTTT	CASDPSSGGNQPQHF
TRBV12-3/TRBV12-4	TRBJ1-2	-	13	TRBD1	TGTGCCAGCAGTTCGGACAGGAACTATGGCTACACCTTC	CASSSDRNYGYTF
TRBV19	TRBJ1-5	-	15	-	TGTGCCGTAAAGGAAGGGACATCACGGAATCAGCCCCAGCATTTT	CAVKEGTSRNQPQHF
TRBV28	TRBJ1-2	-	14	TRBD1	TGTGCCAGCTACACCCCGGACAGGGGGCGAGGCTACACCTTC	CASYTPDRGRGYTF
TRBV27	TRBJ1-2	-	12	TRBD1	TGTGCCAGCAGTGGACAGGCAGGGGGCTACACCTTC	CASSGQAGGYTF
TRBV30	TRBJ1-5	-	15	-	TGTGCCTGGAGCGAGGGGACTGGGGCGGGTCAGCCCCAGCATTTT	CAWSEGTGAGQPQHF
TRBV12-3/TRBV12-4	TRBJ2-3	-	13	-	TGTGCCAGCAGCGAATTTACAACAGATACGCAGTATTTT	CASSEFTTDTQYF
TRBV6-5	TRBJ2-3	-	15	TRBD1	TGTGCCAGCAGCCTACTCGGGACAGACACAGATACGCAGTATTTT	CASSLLGTDTDTQYF
TRBV24-1	TRBJ2-2	-	14	-	TGTGCCACCAGTGATAGGGGAAAGAGCGGGGAGCTGTTTTTT	CATSDRGKSGELFF
TRBV18	TRBJ1-4	-	15	TRBD1	TGTGCCAGCTCCCCCTCCCAGGGGGCGGGTGAAAAACTGTTTTTT	CASSPSQGAGEKLFF
TRBV28	TRBJ2-2	-	12	-	TGTGCCAGCAGTCGGGACACCGGGGAGCTGTTTTTT	CASSRDTGELFF
TRBV28	TRBJ1-5	-	15	-	TGTGCCAGCAGTCTTAGGTGGGACACTTATCAGCCCCAGCATTTT	CASSLRWDTYQPQHF
TRBV6-6	TRBJ1-1	few	14	-	TGTGCCAGCAGTTTCCAGGCGTCGAACACTGAAGCTTTCTTT	CASSFQASNTEAFF
TRBV28	TRBJ1-5	-	15	-	TGTGCCAGCACTCAAGGGGGGGGCGGGAATCAGCCCCAGCATTTT	CASTQGGGGNQPQHF
TRBV11-3	TRBJ2-2	-	16	TRBD2	TGTGCCAGCAGCTCCCTAGCGGGGGGGCCCACCGGGGAGCTGTTTTTT	CASSSLAGGPTGELFF
TRBV2	TRBJ1-5	-	13	TRBD1	TGTGCCAGCCAAGGGACAGGGAATCAGCCCCAGCATTTT	CASQGTGNQPQHF
TRBV9	TRBJ1-5	-	21	-	TGTGCCAGCCAAGGCAGTCACCGTGATAGCGTGGGTGGCAATAGCAATCAGCCCCAGCATTTT	CASQGSHRDSVGGNSNQPQHF
TRBV5-4	TRBJ2-7	few	12	-	TGTGCCAGCAGCTTCGACTCATACGAGCAGTACTTC	CASSFDSYEQYF
TRBV7-2	TRBJ2-5	once	12	-	TGTGCCAGCAGCCGGTACCAAGAGACCCAGTACTTC	CASSRYQETQYF